This T cell receptor (beta chain) was retrieved from a study of OX40 agonist ivuxolimab in advanced cancers. TCRdb keeps only in-frame clones here, not all; method: immunoSEQ multiplex PCR. The table has 85,000 to 130,000 clones, around nine tenths seen once. Germline lookup yields CDR1 MNHNS and CDR2 SASEGT. The CDR3 has 13 amino acids. V was clipped by 8 bases and J by 7 bases, with 16 bases between them. V is TRBV6-1 and J is TRBJ2-3; tentatively, D is TRBD1 or TRBD2 (7 bases each). The starting material was CD4+ or CD8+ T cells sorted from blood, obtained in a trial of the OX40 agonist ivuxolimab. The clonotype comes from an adult with an advanced solid tumor such as melanoma, head and neck, liver or kidney cancer. CDR3 loop: CASPTGEGYTQYF. The CDR3 bases are TGTGCCAGCCCCACAGGGGAGGGATATACGCAGTATTTT.